This entry lists 2 T cell receptor beta chains sequenced from one sample in a study of Ad26.COV2.S vaccination and SARS-CoV-2 variants. The protocol was immunoSEQ multiplex PCR, while the TCRdb copy is restricted to in-frame clones and leaves out a portion. The sample gives 400,000 to 450,000 clones, 75% to 95% of which show up once; 9% to 15% is in the top ten. The sample's treatment: 15 to 20 received Ad26.COV2.S at low or high dose, single or two shots; about 5 received placebo; per-sample allocation not given. Day 63 following the first vaccine or placebo injection was when the samples were taken. The specimen comprised peripheral blood, sampled in a trial of Ad26.COV2.S vaccine versus placebo. The receptors here all came from a person between 18 and 65 years old who received the Ad26.COV2.S COVID-19 vaccine or a placebo.

This clone has only one observation. The gene calls are TRBV28 and TRBJ1-1; 8 bases are a match to TRBD1. The CDR3 extends over 18 amino acids. The germline CDR1 and CDR2 sequences are MDHEN and SYDVKM. Trimming took 2 bases from V and 3 from J; bases not matched to a gene: 14. For the CDR3, the DNA is TGTGCCAGCAGTTTACCGCGACAGGGGATTGGGTTGGACACTGAAGCTTTCTTT. As protein: CASSLPRQGIGLDTEAFF.

The chain is built from TRBV11-2 and TRBJ2-2, with TRBD2 matching over 7 bases. Germline CDR1 and CDR2: SGHAT and FQNNGV. Trimming at V came to 4 bases and at J to 7 bases, leaving 15 bases not matched to a gene. The CDR3 is 17 amino acids. CDR3 loop: CASSSLEGRAGSGELFF. The CDR3 coding sequence is TGTGCCAGCAGCTCTTTAGAAGGGAGGGCCGGTAGCGGGGAGCTGTTTTTT.